The 27 T cell receptor beta chains given below trace back to one sample, sequenced in a study of technical replicates of blood from a handful of donors. Measured with immunoSEQ multiplex PCR; TCRdb has only the in-frame clones, and not every one. Of over 60,000 clones in the sample, 85% to 95% were seen once. Sequencing was done on a sample of T cells isolated from PBMCs. The receptors derive from a human donor in good health.

V and J are TRBV5-1 and TRBJ2-1, with TRBD1 as a possible D gene (5 bases). The CDR3 loop spans 18 amino acids. V was pared by 1 base and J by 0 bases, with 17 bases between. The germline V gene has CDR1 SGHRS and CDR2 YFSETQ. The CDR3 loop reads CASSLNGPQASSYNEQFF. The CDR3 nucleotides read TGCGCCAGCAGCTTGAACGGTCCACAGGCGAGCTCCTACAATGAGCAGTTCTTC.

This clone was picked up a small number of times. The chain joins TRBV5-6 to TRBJ1-2; D possibly corresponds to TRBD1 (5 bases). V lost 7 bases and J 5 bases, leaving 18 bases between the germline ends. This CDR3 is built from 14 residues. Per germline, CDR1 SGHDT and CDR2 YYEEEE. The CDR3 protein is CASHTGPQGYGYTF. CDR3 bases: TGTGCCAGCCACACCGGGCCCCAGGGATATGGCTACACCTTC.

The rearrangement uses TRBV6-1 and TRBJ2-7; D is uncertain. Trimming took off 3 bases at V and 5 bases at J, with 11 bases between the two ends. Germline V CDR1 and CDR2: MNHNS, SASEGT. The CDR3 loop spans 13 amino acids. CDR3 DNA: TGTGCCAGCAGTGACAGGTGGATCGACGAGCAGTACTTC. Its protein is CASSDRWIDEQYF.

This clone was detected once. CDR3 sequence reads: CASSPGDRANEQFF. In DNA form, the CDR3 reads TGTGCCAGCAGTCCAGGGGACAGGGCTAATGAGCAGTTCTTC. This chain links TRBV28 with TRBJ2-1; 9 bases align to TRBD1. Germline assignment: CDR1 MDHEN and CDR2 SYDVKM. This CDR3 has 14 amino acids. The junction had 6 bases not matched to a gene; V was cut back by 5 bases and J by 7 bases.

This clone came up once. The V and J genes are TRBV13 and TRBJ1-4, with 9 bases aligning to TRBD1. The ends lost 4 bases at V and 0 bases at J; junction bases unmatched: 6. Germline V gene data show CDR1 as PRHDT and CDR2 as FYEKMQ (reference sequence). CDR3 length: 17 amino acids. The CDR3 loop is CASSSGQGGATNEKLFF. In DNA, the CDR3 is TGTGCCAGCAGCTCGGGACAGGGAGGGGCAACTAATGAAAAACTGTTTTTT.

This rearrangement joins TRBV27 to TRBJ2-7, with D perhaps matching TRBD2 (6 bases). The CDR3 is made up of 13 amino acids. Germline V gene data show CDR1 as MNHEY and CDR2 as SMNVEV (reference sequence). Trimming pared 2 bases from V and 5 bases from J, leaving 10 bases between. The CDR3 is CASSLAGLDEQYF. The CDR3 region has the DNA TGTGCCAGCAGTTTAGCGGGGTTGGACGAGCAGTACTTC.

A single count supports this clone. The gene calls are TRBV9 and TRBJ2-2; no definite D call. This CDR3 comprises 14 residues. Trimming stripped 4 bases from V and 3 bases from J, with 10 bases between. The germline CDR1 and CDR2 sequences are SGDLS and YYNGEE. The CDR3, as DNA: TGTGCCAGCAGCCGCTCCCTAGACACCGGGGAGCTGTTTTTT. It is translated as CASSRSLDTGELFF. Full variable domain (rest looked up from reference TRBV9 and TRBJ2-2): DSGVTQTPKHLITATGQRVTLRCSPRSGDLSVYWYQQSLDQGLQFLIQYYNGEERAKGNILERFSAQQFPDLHSELNLSSLELGDSALYFCASSRSLDTGELFFGEGSRLTVL.

The chain is built from TRBV11-3 and TRBJ2-5; 9 bases are shared with TRBD1. Germline lookup yields CDR1 SGHNT and CDR2 YENEEA. The CDR3 totals 14 residues. J was trimmed by 4 bases and V by 4 bases; bases with no gene match: 4. CDR3 bases: TGTGCCAGCAGCTCGAACAGGGGGCGAGAGACCCAGTACTTC. Translated: CASSSNRGRETQYF.

This chain joins TRBV6-5 and TRBJ1-1; 7 bases fit TRBD1. The germline gives CDR1 MNHEY, CDR2 SVGAGI. J was trimmed by 2 bases and V by 2 bases; bases with no gene match: 8. The CDR3 runs to 16 residues. The CDR3 DNA reads as TGTGCCAGCAGTTACACCAGGGGGACCCCAAACACTGAAGCTTTCTTT. It translates to CASSYTRGTPNTEAFF.

The chain joins TRBV11-2 to TRBJ1-1; perhaps TRBD1 as D (5 bases). Germline CDR1 reads SGHAT; CDR2 reads FQNNGV. This CDR3 spans 15 amino acids. V was trimmed by 0 bases and J by 11 bases, leaving 19 bases between them. DNA of the CDR3: TGTGCCAGCAGCTTAGATCGAGAACGTCGGGGGATTGCTTTCTTT. It translates to CASSLDRERRGIAFF.

This chain joins TRBV2 and TRBJ1-2; possible D gene TRBD1, 5 bases. This CDR3 is 12 amino acids long. CDR1 is SNHLY and CDR2 is FYNNEI in the germline V gene. Trimming removed 6 bases at V and 4 bases at J, with 9 bases between. The CDR3 nucleotides are TGTGCCAGCAGGGGGGGTGGCTATGGCTACACCTTC. This encodes CASRGGGYGYTF.

The rearrangement links TRBV27 to TRBJ2-7; 8 bases align to TRBD1. The ends lost 5 bases at V and 5 bases at J; junction bases unmatched: 8. The CDR3 spans 14 residues. Germline V gene sequence: CDR1 MNHEY, CDR2 SMNVEV (reference sequence). CDR3 DNA sequence: TGTGCCAGCAGTCCCCAGACAGGGGCCCACGAGCAGTACTTC. As protein: CASSPQTGAHEQYF.

This clone was recorded only once. The CDR3 bases are TGTGCCAGCAGACGGGGGGGAAACTACGAGCAGTACTTC. Translated: CASRRGGNYEQYF. This chain links TRBV27 with TRBJ2-7, with TRBD2 identical over 8 bases. V shed 6 bases, J shed 3 bases, and the junction held 4 bases outside the gene matches. Germline values: CDR1 MNHEY, CDR2 SMNVEV (reference sequence). The CDR3 is 13 residues long.

V and J are TRBV27 and TRBJ2-3; a weak D match, TRBD2 (6 bases). The CDR3 runs to 16 residues. V was trimmed by 3 bases and J by 3 bases, leaving 16 bases between them. The germline gives CDR1 MNHEY, CDR2 SMNVEV (reference sequence). The CDR3 protein is CASSLQGSLATDTQYF. Written as DNA, the CDR3 is TGTGCCAGCAGTTTGCAAGGGTCGCTAGCGACAGATACGCAGTATTTT.

The sample holds one count of this clone. The chain uses TRBV19 and TRBJ1-5; 7 bases match TRBD1. Germline V gene sequence: CDR1 LNHDA, CDR2 SQIVND (reference sequence). V gave up 6 bases and J gave up 6 bases; unmatched junction bases: 8. CDR3 size: 14 residues. The CDR3 bases are TGTGCCAGTAGCAAACACAGGGGAGCTCAGCCCCAGCATTTT. This encodes CASSKHRGAQPQHF.

The chain links TRBV7-8 to TRBJ1-2; no firm D call. Trimming took 5 bases from V and 1 from J, leaving 11 bases between them. Germline V gives CDR1 SGHVS, CDR2 FQNEAQ. The CDR3 loop spans 14 amino acids. The CDR3 is CASSAGYLNYGYTF. The CDR3 coding sequence is TGTGCCAGCAGCGCAGGTTACCTTAACTATGGCTACACCTTC.

The gene calls are TRBV4-1 and TRBJ2-7; TRBD2 matches at 10 bases. With 0 bases clipped from V and 4 bases from J, the junction kept 6 bases outside the gene matches. From germline, CDR1 is MGHRA and CDR2 YSYEKL. This CDR3 is 16 amino acids long. CDR3 protein: CASSQDEASGSYEQYF. The CDR3 DNA reads as TGCGCCAGCAGCCAAGATGAGGCTAGCGGGAGTTACGAGCAGTACTTC.

The chain links TRBV19 to TRBJ2-5; D is possibly TRBD1 (5 bases). The germline CDR1 and CDR2 sequences are LNHDA and SQIVND (reference sequence). CDR3 length: 16 amino acids. Trimming left V 5 bases short and J 2 bases short, with 18 bases between. In DNA form, the CDR3 reads TGTGCCAGTAGTCGCTACCCAGGCCGACAGCAAGAGACCCAGTACTTC. Its translation: CASSRYPGRQQETQYF. Full variable domain (outside the CDR3, taken from reference TRBV19 and TRBJ2-5): DGGITQSPKYLFRKEGQNVTLSCEQNLNHDAMYWYRQDPGQGLRLIYYSQIVNDFQKGDIAEGYSVSREKKESFPLTVTSAQKNPTAFYLCASSRYPGRQQETQYFGPGTRLLVL.

The genes are TRBV21-1 and TRBJ2-7; TRBD1, as called in the table, went unchecked against the DNA. TRBV21-1 is listed as a pseudogene. The CDR3 runs 16 residues. In DNA form, the CDR3 reads TGTGCCAGCACGGGGGGAGGACAGGGGCAAACCTACGAGCAGTACTTC. Residues: CASTGGGQGQTYEQYF.

The gene calls are TRBV7-2 and TRBJ1-4, with D unresolved. Germline lookup yields CDR1 SGHTA and CDR2 FQGNSA. The CDR3 spans 16 residues. The V end lost 4 bases, the J end lost 6 bases, and 18 bases lay between the germline ends. CDR3 protein: CASSSVWGVDDEKLFF. The CDR3 DNA sequence: TGTGCCAGCAGCTCCGTCTGGGGAGTCGACGATGAAAAACTGTTTTTT.

V gene TRBV27 combines with J gene TRBJ2-7; 7 bases are shared with TRBD2. The germline V gene has CDR1 MNHEY and CDR2 SMNVEV (reference sequence). V dropped 8 bases and J dropped 2; count of bases not matched to a gene: 9. CDR3 length: 14 residues. Here the CDR3 reads CASRVVGGAYEQYF. In nucleotides, the CDR3 is TGTGCCAGCCGGGTTGTTGGGGGGGCCTACGAGCAGTACTTC.

CDR3 protein: CASSEGGWTEAFF. In DNA, the CDR3 is TGTGCCAGCAGTGAGGGGGGTTGGACTGAAGCTTTCTTT. This chain links TRBV2 with TRBJ1-1; D is possibly TRBD1 (5 bases). V was trimmed by 3 bases and J by 5 bases, leaving 10 bases between them. The CDR3 has 13 residues. Per the germline V gene, CDR1 is SNHLY and CDR2 is FYNNEI.

This chain joins TRBV9 and TRBJ1-1; D might be TRBD1 (5 bases). Trimming took off 2 bases at V and 12 bases at J, with 23 bases between the two ends. Germline V gives CDR1 SGDLS, CDR2 YYNGEE. The length of the CDR3 is 15 residues. Written as DNA, the CDR3 is TGTGCCAGCAGCGTCGTTGATATTGGGGGGAATTGGCCTTTCTTT. Protein: CASSVVDIGGNWPFF.

The chain couples TRBV27 to TRBJ2-5; TRBD1 agrees at 7 bases. The length of the CDR3 is 13 residues. Per the germline V gene, CDR1 is MNHEY and CDR2 is SMNVEV (reference sequence). The CDR3, as DNA: TGTGCTGTTCGGCCGGGACAGCAAGAGACCCAGTACTTC. Its protein is CAVRPGQQETQYF.

The chain employs TRBV4-2 and TRBJ2-7; TRBD2 might be the D (6 bases). The CDR3 runs to 17 residues. The V gene lost 0 bases and the J gene lost 3 bases, with 18 bases spanning the gap. Germline assignment: CDR1 LGHNA and CDR2 YNFKEQ. In DNA form, the CDR3 reads TGTGCCAGCAGCCAAGATCCCCTTAGCGGCACGTACTACGAGCAGTACTTC. This encodes CASSQDPLSGTYYEQYF.

The chain carries TRBV4-1 and TRBJ1-2; 12 nucleotides match TRBD1. V lost 4 bases, J lost 1 base, and 7 bases stayed unmatched. This CDR3 has 17 amino acids. The germline V gene encodes CDR1 MGHRA and CDR2 YSYEKL. The CDR3 DNA sequence: TGCGCCAGCAGCCCGAGGGACAGGGGGCGCGATAACTATGGCTACACCTTC. It translates to CASSPRDRGRDNYGYTF.

The rearrangement links TRBV5-6 to TRBJ1-5; D is perhaps TRBD1 (5 bases). The CDR3 consists of 18 residues. Trimming shortened V by 0 bases and J by 2 bases, and 18 bases separated the two germline ends. The germline V gene encodes CDR1 SGHDT and CDR2 YYEEEE. The DNA of the CDR3 is TGTGCCAGCAGCTTGGCCGCGGAGGGGTTGGGGCGCAATCAGCCCCAGCATTTT. Its protein product is CASSLAAEGLGRNQPQHF.